The rows below give T cell receptor beta chains drawn from one sample of a study of T-cell memory formation after mild COVID-19. TCRdb redid the calling of the 5' RACE reads with MiXCR, one entry per CDR3 protein. This sample carries around 300,000 distinct CDR3 sequences, roughly an eighth of them seen once, and the ten largest clones take about a fifth. The sequencing input was PBMCs or a T cell subset sorted from them (not recorded which). All receptors come from a young man who had mild COVID-19 (a few samples of this study predate the infection). Cell type and time point are not known. Both conserved end residues are part of each CDR3. A D gene is named only where the DNA matches it firmly. Clone size is stated in some rows and not others, as once, few, many or a class when expanded.

TRBJ2-1,TRBV7-2,NA,NA,CASSSYVGGGEQFF,TGTGCCAGCAGCTCCTACGTGGGTGGAGGTGAGCAGTTCTTC
TRBJ1-1,TRBV4-2,few,NA,CASSQGGHSARTEAFF,TGTGCCAGCAGCCAAGGGGGACATTCAGCGAGGACTGAAGCTTTCTTT
TRBJ1-2,TRBV6-2/TRBV6-3,many,NA,CASQRSHYGYTF,TGTGCCAGCCAAAGATCCCACTATGGCTACACCTTC
TRBJ2-5,TRBV7-9,many,TRBD2,CASSPRTSGDFETQYF,TGTGCCAGCAGCCCCCGGACTAGCGGGGATTTTGAGACCCAGTACTTC
TRBJ2-1,TRBV2,few,TRBD2,CASTAGGSLNEQFF,TGTGCCAGCACAGCGGGGGGCTCCCTCAATGAGCAGTTCTTC
TRBJ2-3,TRBV7-9,few,NA,CASSLRSHRTDTQYF,TGTGCCAGCAGCTTAAGGTCCCATAGGACAGATACGCAGTATTTT
TRBJ1-6,TRBV29-1,few,NA,CSVGTDYNSPLHF,TGCAGCGTTGGGACAGACTATAATTCACCCCTCCACTTT
TRBJ1-1,TRBV11-2,few,NA,CASRPILVALENTEAFF,TGTGCCAGCCGGCCGATCCTAGTCGCTCTGGAGAACACTGAAGCTTTCTTT
TRBJ1-3,TRBV3-1,NA,TRBD1,CACWDRGGNTIYF,TGTGCCTGCTGGGACAGGGGGGGAAACACCATATATTTT
TRBJ1-5,TRBV12-3/TRBV12-4,NA,NA,CASSFAAGVDQPQHF,TGTGCCAGCAGTTTCGCGGCAGGGGTGGATCAGCCCCAGCATTTT
TRBJ2-1,TRBV11-2,NA,NA,CASSLGSHTVEQFF,TGTGCCAGCAGCTTAGGGTCGCACACAGTCGAGCAGTTCTTC
TRBJ1-6,TRBV19,NA,TRBD1,CASKTGFTYNSPLHF,TGTGCCAGCAAGACAGGGTTCACCTATAATTCACCCCTCCACTTT
TRBJ2-5,TRBV11-2,NA,NA,CASSFGLRETQYF,TGTGCCAGCAGCTTTGGGTTGAGGGAGACCCAGTACTTC
TRBJ2-4,TRBV4-1,few,NA,CASSQETVKNIQYF,TGCGCCAGCAGCCAAGAGACAGTCAAAAACATTCAGTACTTC
TRBJ2-1,TRBV5-1,few,TRBD1,CASSWRRQGAGYNEQFF,TGCGCCAGCAGCTGGCGTCGACAGGGGGCCGGGTACAATGAGCAGTTCTTC
TRBJ2-1,TRBV20-1,NA,NA,CSARGSPAAPYNEQFF,TGCAGTGCTAGAGGATCCCCAGCCGCTCCTTACAATGAGCAGTTCTTC
TRBJ2-2,TRBV29-1,NA,TRBD1,CSVQDRANTGELFF,TGCAGCGTCCAGGACAGGGCGAACACCGGGGAGCTGTTTTTT
TRBJ1-4,TRBV25-1,many,NA,CASSEFWGGEKLFF,TGTGCCAGCAGTGAATTTTGGGGTGGCGAAAAACTGTTTTTT
TRBJ2-1,TRBV9,few,TRBD2,CASSVGAVGLDEQFF,TGTGCCAGCAGCGTAGGGGCGGTGGGACTAGATGAGCAGTTCTTC
TRBJ1-5,TRBV20-1,many,NA,CSAMGRGYSNQPQHF,TGCAGTGCCATGGGCAGGGGATATAGCAATCAGCCCCAGCATTTT
TRBJ2-3,TRBV5-1,many,TRBD1,CASSSRTGPSTDTQYF,TGCGCCAGCAGTTCCCGGACAGGGCCTAGCACAGATACGCAGTATTTT
TRBJ2-2,TRBV2,few,NA,CASRAGFTGELFF,TGTGCCAGCAGGGCAGGGTTCACCGGGGAGCTGTTTTTT
TRBJ2-7,TRBV19,NA,NA,CASRDGISYEQYF,TGTGCCAGTAGGGACGGAATCTCCTACGAGCAGTACTTC
TRBJ2-3,TRBV6-5,few,NA,CASSYEGRVWGTQYF,TGTGCCAGCAGTTACGAGGGACGGGTTTGGGGTACGCAGTATTTT
TRBJ1-1,TRBV30,few,NA,CAWDGQMNTEAFF,TGTGCCTGGGATGGGCAGATGAACACTGAAGCTTTCTTT
TRBJ2-1,TRBV7-2,NA,NA,CASSIEGNEQFF,TGTGCCAGCAGCATTGAGGGCAATGAGCAGTTCTTC
TRBJ2-5,TRBV11-2,few,NA,CASRSPGSKETQYF,TGTGCCAGCAGATCACCCGGGTCTAAAGAGACCCAGTACTTC
TRBJ1-5,TRBV7-2,many,TRBD1,CASSFRQGDQPQHF,TGTGCCAGCAGCTTCCGACAGGGTGATCAGCCCCAGCATTTT
TRBJ1-2,TRBV7-2,NA,TRBD1,CASSFGTGRANYGYTF,TGTGCCAGCAGTTTCGGGACAGGGAGAGCTAACTATGGCTACACCTTC
TRBJ2-7,TRBV7-8,NA,NA,CASSFRHEGTYEQYF,TGTGCCAGCAGCTTTCGGCATGAGGGTACCTACGAGCAGTACTTC
TRBJ2-3,TRBV5-1,few,TRBD2,CASNPGLAGGLDTQYF,TGCGCCAGCAACCCTGGACTAGCGGGGGGCCTCGATACGCAGTATTTT
TRBJ1-3,TRBV6-6,NA,TRBD1,CASSYSRQGWMGAHSGNTIYF,TGTGCCAGCAGTTACTCCCGACAGGGGTGGATGGGGGCTCACTCTGGAAACACCATATATTTT
TRBJ2-3,TRBV11-2,NA,TRBD2,CASSLGVAGDYTDTQYF,TGTGCCAGCAGCTTAGGAGTAGCGGGGGACTACACAGATACGCAGTATTTT
TRBJ2-3,TRBV12-3/TRBV12-4,NA,TRBD2,CASRGLADPDTQYF,TGTGCCAGCAGGGGACTAGCGGATCCAGATACGCAGTATTTT
TRBJ1-5,TRBV6-5,NA,TRBD1,CASSSLTGGSDRGQPQHF,TGTGCCAGCAGTTCACTCACAGGGGGCTCGGATCGGGGACAGCCCCAGCATTTT
TRBJ2-3,TRBV11-1,NA,NA,CASSFSRQEVDTQYF,TGTGCCAGCAGCTTCTCCCGACAGGAGGTAGATACGCAGTATTTT
TRBJ1-2,TRBV5-1,few,NA,CASSPGTLGGGYTF,TGCGCCAGCAGCCCGGGGACACTCGGCGGTGGCTACACCTTC
TRBJ1-5,TRBV6-5,many,NA,CASSYRGREPQHF,TGTGCCAGCAGTTACCGGGGGCGTGAGCCCCAGCATTTT